This is a list of T cell receptor beta chains from one sample in a study of blood T cell repertoires in COVID-19. Clones were sequenced by immunoSEQ multiplex PCR, and TCRdb holds only the in-frame ones, with some missing. The data contain roughly 200,000 clones, more than 75% of them singletons. Sequenced sample: peripheral blood. All receptors come from a woman of 80 years or more with COVID-19, enrolled during active disease. Both conserved end residues are part of each CDR3. Fields, in order: D gene, clone size, V gene, J gene, CDR3 protein, CDR3 DNA. D genes are given only for firm matches. Size values are once, few and many counts, or a class for expanded clones, and some rows have none.

d_call: -
clone_size: -
v_call: TRBV27
j_call: TRBJ1-4
cdr3_aa: CASSSRESEKLFF
cdr3_nt: TGTGCCAGCAGTTCCCGGGAGAGCGAAAAACTGTTTTTT

d_call: -
clone_size: -
v_call: TRBV7-9
j_call: TRBJ2-5
cdr3_aa: CASSLRTGIQETQYF
cdr3_nt: TGTGCCAGCAGCCTCAGGACGGGGATCCAAGAGACCCAGTACTTC

d_call: -
clone_size: -
v_call: TRBV2
j_call: TRBJ2-7
cdr3_aa: CASSVGGVGEQYF
cdr3_nt: TGTGCCAGCAGTGTTGGAGGGGTTGGCGAGCAGTACTTC

d_call: TRBD1
clone_size: -
v_call: TRBV28
j_call: TRBJ2-7
cdr3_aa: CASSGTGNRGQYF
cdr3_nt: TGTGCCAGCAGTGGGACAGGGAACCGGGGGCAGTACTTC

d_call: -
clone_size: -
v_call: TRBV15
j_call: TRBJ1-4
cdr3_aa: CATSRGIGGHEKLFF
cdr3_nt: TGTGCCACCAGCAGAGGGATCGGGGGGCACGAAAAACTGTTTTTT

d_call: -
clone_size: -
v_call: TRBV18
j_call: TRBJ1-1
cdr3_aa: CASSTGMNTEAFF
cdr3_nt: TGTGCCAGCTCCACAGGAATGAACACTGAAGCTTTCTTT

d_call: -
clone_size: -
v_call: TRBV11-1
j_call: TRBJ2-7
cdr3_aa: CASSLAAMPSYEQYF
cdr3_nt: TGTGCCAGCAGCTTAGCCGCGATGCCCTCCTACGAGCAGTACTTC

d_call: -
clone_size: -
v_call: TRBV27
j_call: TRBJ1-6
cdr3_aa: CASKLVGTDKTPLHF
cdr3_nt: TGTGCCAGCAAACTGGTGGGGACTGACAAGACACCCCTCCACTTT

d_call: -
clone_size: -
v_call: TRBV5-1
j_call: TRBJ1-1
cdr3_aa: CASSPQGYLTEAFF
cdr3_nt: TGCGCCAGCAGCCCCCAGGGGTATCTCACTGAAGCTTTCTTT

d_call: -
clone_size: -
v_call: TRBV2
j_call: TRBJ2-7
cdr3_aa: CASSEPSGSYEQYF
cdr3_nt: TGTGCCAGCAGCGAACCTTCAGGGTCATACGAGCAGTACTTC

d_call: -
clone_size: -
v_call: TRBV5-5
j_call: TRBJ1-3
cdr3_aa: CASSFGVSGNTIYF
cdr3_nt: TGTGCCAGCAGCTTCGGGGTTTCGGGAAACACCATATATTTT

d_call: -
clone_size: -
v_call: TRBV5-1
j_call: TRBJ2-5
cdr3_aa: CASSLTGQGYQETQYF
cdr3_nt: TGCGCCAGCAGCTTGACAGGGCAGGGGTACCAAGAGACCCAGTACTTC

d_call: -
clone_size: -
v_call: TRBV5-4
j_call: TRBJ1-2
cdr3_aa: CASSPVSVPSYTF
cdr3_nt: TGTGCCAGCAGCCCGGTCAGCGTCCCAAGCTACACCTTC

d_call: -
clone_size: once
v_call: TRBV7-6
j_call: TRBJ2-5
cdr3_aa: CASSLGTTQETQYF
cdr3_nt: TGTGCCAGCAGCTTAGGGACAACGCAAGAGACCCAGTACTTC

d_call: -
clone_size: -
v_call: TRBV19
j_call: TRBJ1-2
cdr3_aa: CASIEGPNYGYTF
cdr3_nt: TGTGCCAGTATTGAGGGTCCTAACTATGGCTACACCTTC

d_call: -
clone_size: many
v_call: TRBV7-9
j_call: TRBJ1-1
cdr3_aa: CASSANRIGNTEAFF
cdr3_nt: TGTGCCAGCAGCGCCAACAGGATCGGGAACACTGAAGCTTTCTTT

d_call: -
clone_size: -
v_call: TRBV6-1
j_call: TRBJ1-1
cdr3_aa: CASSERGTEAFF
cdr3_nt: TGTGCCAGCAGTGAAAGGGGGACTGAAGCTTTCTTT

d_call: -
clone_size: -
v_call: TRBV9
j_call: TRBJ2-5
cdr3_aa: CASSVVGGGSSETQYF
cdr3_nt: TGTGCCAGCAGCGTAGTTGGGGGCGGCTCAAGTGAGACCCAGTACTTC

d_call: -
clone_size: -
v_call: TRBV10-3
j_call: TRBJ1-1
cdr3_aa: CAISDWSTQTEAFF
cdr3_nt: TGTGCCATCAGTGACTGGAGCACCCAAACTGAAGCTTTCTTT

d_call: TRBD1
clone_size: -
v_call: TRBV20-1
j_call: TRBJ1-2
cdr3_aa: CSADRVGYTF
cdr3_nt: TGCAGTGCGGACAGGGTTGGCTACACCTTC

d_call: -
clone_size: -
v_call: TRBV7-9
j_call: TRBJ2-5
cdr3_aa: CASSLRVRREETQYF
cdr3_nt: TGTGCCAGCAGCCTAAGGGTCCGGCGGGAAGAGACCCAGTACTTC

d_call: TRBD1
clone_size: -
v_call: TRBV3-1/TRBV3-2
j_call: TRBJ1-6
cdr3_aa: CASSPWDRASPLHF
cdr3_nt: TGTGCCAGCAGCCCCTGGGACAGGGCTTCACCCCTCCACTTT

d_call: -
clone_size: -
v_call: TRBV6-5
j_call: TRBJ1-5
cdr3_aa: CASKEGLDNQPQHF
cdr3_nt: TGTGCCAGCAAGGAGGGGTTGGACAATCAGCCCCAGCATTTT

d_call: TRBD1
clone_size: few
v_call: TRBV2
j_call: TRBJ1-6
cdr3_aa: CASKQGAAITPLHF
cdr3_nt: TGTGCCAGCAAACAGGGGGCAGCAATAACGCCCCTCCACTTT

d_call: -
clone_size: -
v_call: TRBV19
j_call: TRBJ1-1
cdr3_aa: CASSIGGVGQFEAFF
cdr3_nt: TGTGCCAGTAGTATAGGGGGTGTAGGACAGTTTGAAGCTTTCTTT

d_call: TRBD1
clone_size: few
v_call: TRBV7-2
j_call: TRBJ1-2
cdr3_aa: CASSHPGQGRFGYTF
cdr3_nt: TGTGCCAGCAGCCACCCGGGACAGGGAAGGTTTGGCTACACCTTC

d_call: TRBD1
clone_size: -
v_call: TRBV30
j_call: TRBJ1-3
cdr3_aa: CAYGQGVSNTIYF
cdr3_nt: TGTGCCTACGGACAGGGGGTTAGCAACACCATATATTTT

d_call: TRBD2
clone_size: -
v_call: TRBV7-9
j_call: TRBJ2-3
cdr3_aa: CASSSRLASTDTQYF
cdr3_nt: TGTGCCAGCAGCTCGCGACTAGCGAGCACAGATACGCAGTATTTT

d_call: -
clone_size: -
v_call: TRBV2
j_call: TRBJ2-1
cdr3_aa: CASSRSRSPEDEQFF
cdr3_nt: TGTGCCAGCAGTCGGAGCCGTAGTCCCGAAGATGAGCAGTTCTTC

d_call: -
clone_size: -
v_call: TRBV18
j_call: TRBJ1-2
cdr3_aa: CASSPLQGPKDGYTF
cdr3_nt: TGTGCCAGCTCACCATTACAGGGTCCCAAGGATGGCTACACCTTC

d_call: -
clone_size: -
v_call: TRBV9
j_call: TRBJ2-1
cdr3_aa: CASSFDIGGNEQFF
cdr3_nt: TGTGCCAGCAGCTTCGACATTGGGGGGAATGAGCAGTTCTTC

d_call: -
clone_size: once
v_call: TRBV30
j_call: TRBJ1-2
cdr3_aa: CAWSVLSGYTF
cdr3_nt: TGTGCCTGGAGTGTATTGAGCGGCTACACCTTC

d_call: -
clone_size: -
v_call: TRBV11-3
j_call: TRBJ1-1
cdr3_aa: CASSQQENTEAFF
cdr3_nt: TGTGCCAGCAGCCAACAGGAGAACACTGAAGCTTTCTTT

d_call: -
clone_size: -
v_call: TRBV27
j_call: TRBJ1-1
cdr3_aa: CASSLYEGNTEAFF
cdr3_nt: TGTGCCAGCAGTTTATATGAGGGGAACACTGAAGCTTTCTTT

d_call: -
clone_size: -
v_call: TRBV13
j_call: TRBJ1-6
cdr3_aa: CASSGRTRLGNNSPLHF
cdr3_nt: TGTGCCAGCAGCGGCCGGACCCGACTAGGGAATAATTCACCCCTCCACTTT

d_call: -
clone_size: -
v_call: TRBV21-1
j_call: TRBJ2-2
cdr3_aa: CASTDSGRQGASGELFF
cdr3_nt: TGTGCCAGCACCGATTCAGGGCGACAGGGGGCCAGCGGGGAGCTGTTTTTT

d_call: -
clone_size: -
v_call: TRBV5-1
j_call: TRBJ2-5
cdr3_aa: CASSLAPAGLQETQYF
cdr3_nt: TGCGCCAGCAGCTTGGCACCCGCAGGGTTACAAGAGACCCAGTACTTC

d_call: TRBD1
clone_size: -
v_call: TRBV10-3
j_call: TRBJ1-2
cdr3_aa: CAISDQQGASGGYTF
cdr3_nt: TGTGCCATCAGTGATCAACAGGGGGCTTCGGGAGGCTACACCTTC

d_call: -
clone_size: -
v_call: TRBV19
j_call: TRBJ1-5
cdr3_aa: CASSHQGNVPQHF
cdr3_nt: TGTGCCAGTAGTCATCAGGGGAACGTGCCCCAGCATTTT

d_call: -
clone_size: -
v_call: TRBV5-1
j_call: TRBJ2-1
cdr3_aa: CASSSGIGYNEQFF
cdr3_nt: TGCGCCAGCAGCTCCGGGATTGGTTACAATGAGCAGTTCTTC

d_call: -
clone_size: -
v_call: TRBV28
j_call: TRBJ1-2
cdr3_aa: CASSLVAELHGYTF
cdr3_nt: TGTGCCAGCAGTTTAGTGGCAGAATTGCATGGCTACACCTTC

d_call: TRBD1
clone_size: -
v_call: TRBV27
j_call: TRBJ2-1
cdr3_aa: CATTSEGATRFYNEQFF
cdr3_nt: TGTGCCACCACCTCTGAGGGGGCTACTAGATTCTACAATGAGCAGTTCTTC

d_call: -
clone_size: -
v_call: TRBV5-1
j_call: TRBJ2-3
cdr3_aa: CASSVREWQDTQYF
cdr3_nt: TGCGCCAGCAGTGTGAGGGAATGGCAAGATACGCAGTATTTT

d_call: -
clone_size: -
v_call: TRBV9
j_call: TRBJ1-6
cdr3_aa: CASSVLGENSPLHF
cdr3_nt: TGTGCCAGCAGCGTCCTAGGGGAAAATTCACCCCTCCACTTT

d_call: TRBD1
clone_size: -
v_call: TRBV19
j_call: TRBJ2-7
cdr3_aa: CASSKGTGGFPYEQYF
cdr3_nt: TGTGCCAGTAGTAAGGGGACAGGGGGTTTCCCCTACGAGCAGTACTTC

d_call: -
clone_size: -
v_call: TRBV7-2
j_call: TRBJ1-5
cdr3_aa: CASSLSPFGQSNQPQHF
cdr3_nt: TGTGCCAGCAGCTTATCCCCGTTCGGACAGAGCAATCAGCCCCAGCATTTT

d_call: -
clone_size: -
v_call: TRBV14
j_call: TRBJ2-5
cdr3_aa: CASSPFGASELETQYF
cdr3_nt: TGTGCCAGCAGCCCCTTTGGGGCGTCCGAGCTGGAGACCCAGTACTTC